This T cell receptor beta chain was obtained from a study of T cells in Graves' hyperthyroidism and ophthalmopathy. The germline gives CDR1 SEHNR, CDR2 FQNEAQ (reference sequence). The CDR3 totals 16 residues. Trimming shortened V by 6 bases and J by 6 bases, and 24 bases separated the two germline ends. Study conclusions and caveats: Among thyroid clonotypes expanded above 0.001, most also appeared in blood.

The TCR beta CDR3 regions underwent amplification using RNA transcripts as the source. An initial round of RT-PCR targeting the TCR CDR3 relied on the HTBI primer set. TCRdb re-derived calls from the multiplex PCR reads in MiXCR, one entry per CDR3 protein. The sample has about 480,000 distinct CDR3 sequences, approximately 14% seen once. On this clonotype itself: As yet, its antigen is unknown.

Graves' hyperthyroidism was deemed stable given no ophthalmopathy progression within 18 months. With a duration under 2 months, the hyperthyroidism was newly diagnosed in patients aged 18 to 65. For the diagnoses, clinical symptoms, serum thyroxine and TRAb, thyroid ultrasound and orbital computed tomography were used. The TCR comes from a woman under 30 with Graves' hyperthyroidism. The sequencing sample was made of blood. The rearrangement joins TRBV7-9 to TRBJ2-7, with D maybe TRBD1 (5 bases). The chain's CDR3 is CASSHQWTDSTCEQYF. CDR3 DNA sequence: TGTGCCAGCAGTCACCAATGGACCGACAGTACCTGCGAGCAGTACTTC. The variable domain in full, with the rest retrieved from reference TRBV7-9 and TRBJ2-7, is DTGVSQNPRHKITKRGQNVTFRCDPISEHNRLYWYRQTLGQGPEFLTYFQNEAQLEKSRLLSDRFSAERPKGSFSTLEIQRTEQGDSAMYLCASSHQWTDSTCEQYFGPGTRLTVT.